This entry lists 10 T cell receptor beta chains sequenced from one sample in a study of identical twins. Via MiXCR, TCRdb re-called the 5' RACE reads, giving one row per CDR3 protein. Of 1.5 million to 2 million distinct CDR3 sequences listed, around 33% were seen once; the top ten hold 0.25% to 0.3%. The sample comprised cord blood. All receptors derive from a newborn girl in good health.

The chain combines TRBV9 with TRBJ2-3; 8 positions match TRBD2. The CDR3 spans 16 residues. Germline CDR1 SGDLS, CDR2 YYNGEE. Trimming took 0 bases from V and 5 from J; bases not matched to a gene: 8. CDR3 sequence: CASSVVLRGGGDTQYF. CDR3 sequence (DNA): TGTGCCAGCAGCGTAGTGCTTCGGGGGGGCGGAGATACGCAGTATTTT. Full variable domain (remainder filled in from reference TRBV9 and TRBJ2-3): DSGVTQTPKHLITATGQRVTLRCSPRSGDLSVYWYQQSLDQGLQFLIQYYNGEERAKGNILERFSAQQFPDLHSELNLSSLELGDSALYFCASSVVLRGGGDTQYFGPGTRLTVL.

The rearrangement links TRBV20-1 to TRBJ2-3, with 12 positions matching TRBD2. V was pared by 4 bases and J by 2 bases, with 4 bases of the junction left unmatched. The CDR3 has 15 residues. Germline V gene sequence: CDR1 DFQATT, CDR2 SNEGSKA (reference sequence). The CDR3 nucleotides read TGCAGTGCTACCCGGACTAGCGGGGTCACAGATACGCAGTATTTT. It encodes CSATRTSGVTDTQYF.

V usage is TRBV12-3 or TRBV12-4 and J usage is TRBJ1-1; 9 nucleotides agree with TRBD1. This CDR3 spans 16 amino acids. With 7 bases clipped from V and 0 bases from J, the junction kept 9 bases outside the gene matches. CDR3 region: CASITGGRGVNTEAFF. The CDR3 nucleotides read TGTGCCAGCATAACAGGGGGCCGAGGTGTGAACACTGAAGCTTTCTTT.

In its sample, this clonotype was seen a few times. The chain links TRBV27 to TRBJ2-1; 7 nucleotides align to TRBD1. The CDR3 length is 16 residues. V shed 6 bases, J shed 1 base, and the junction held 9 bases outside the gene matches. Germline V gives CDR1 MNHEY, CDR2 SMNVEV (reference sequence). The CDR3 DNA reads as TGTGCCAGCAGACGCAACAGGGGAAGTTCCTACAATGAGCAGTTCTTC. Its translation: CASRRNRGSSYNEQFF.

This clonotype was detected only a few times. Germline and junction disagree at one end, which may indicate a read error. This chain joins TRBV7-7 and TRBJ2-7; 7 nucleotides align to TRBD2. Germline V gene sequence: CDR1 SSHAT, CDR2 FNYEAQ (reference sequence). This CDR3 has 15 residues. The CDR3 DNA reads as TGTGCTAGCAGCTCCGGACTAGTCTCCTACAATGAGCAGTACTTC. Its protein is CASSSGLVSYNEQYF.

This clonotype occurred many times. V gene TRBV5-1 combines with J gene TRBJ2-3; D remains ambiguous. V was pared by 0 bases and J by 0 bases, with 8 bases between. In germline, CDR1 is SGHRS, CDR2 YFSETQ. CDR3 size: 15 residues. In nucleotides, the CDR3 is TGCGCCAGCAGCTTGGATCCGGGCAGCACAGATACGCAGTATTTT. It encodes CASSLDPGSTDTQYF.

There are a few counts of this clonotype. The chain employs TRBV20-1 and TRBJ2-3; TRBD2 matches at 8 bases. The CDR3 consists of 15 residues. V lost 5 bases, J lost 3 bases, and 10 bases stayed unmatched. Germline CDR1 reads DFQATT; CDR2 reads SNEGSKA (reference sequence). CDR3 protein: CSAVAGTSGTDTQYF. In DNA, the CDR3 is TGCAGTGCTGTCGCCGGGACTAGTGGGACAGATACGCAGTATTTT.

The chain links TRBV9 to TRBJ2-7; possibly TRBD1 for D (5 bases). This CDR3 is 15 amino acids long. V shed 0 bases and J shed 3 bases, with 13 bases lying between them. Germline assignment: CDR1 SGDLS and CDR2 YYNGEE. CDR3 protein: CASSVGPAGHYEQYF. For the CDR3, the DNA is TGTGCCAGCAGCGTAGGTCCCGCAGGGCACTACGAGCAGTACTTC.

This clonotype was observed a handful of times. The chain has TRBV20-1 and TRBJ1-2; TRBD1 matches 7 bases. In germline, CDR1 is DFQATT, CDR2 SNEGSKA (reference sequence). This CDR3 is 16 amino acids long. Germline trimming cut 0 bases from V and 0 bases from J; bases unmatched to any gene: 7. The CDR3: CSARDPGQSSNYGYTF. The CDR3 bases are TGCAGTGCTAGAGATCCGGGACAGTCATCTAACTATGGCTACACCTTC.

The chain joins TRBV2 to TRBJ2-7; either TRBD1 or TRBD2 may fit D (5 bases each). Germline assignment: CDR1 SNHLY and CDR2 FYNNEI. Trimming shortened V by 8 bases and J by 4 bases, and 12 bases separated the two germline ends. This CDR3 spans 12 amino acids. CDR3 bases: TGTGCCAGCCTCGGGACGGCATACGAGCAGTACTTC. Protein sequence: CASLGTAYEQYF.